This T cell receptor (beta chain) is drawn from a study of blood T cell repertoires in COVID-19. Study at large: Italy, Spain and the United States were the sources of the convalescent and acute COVID-19 samples. PBMCs, B-cell-depleted T cells, or T cells provided the cDNA or gDNA that made up the material.

Germline assignment: CDR1 SGDLS and CDR2 YYNGEE. The V end lost 4 bases, the J end lost 0 bases, and 8 bases lay between the germline ends. The CDR3 extends over 14 amino acids. Authors' analysis steps: Reference gene primers were amplified, and this amplification served to estimate nucleated cell counts. Here immunoSEQ multiplex PCR was the method, and the copy in TCRdb shows in-frame clones only, minus some. That table supplies the V and J calls and clone size; D and trimming were determined from the DNA. The data show roughly 110,000 clones, about 85% seen once. Sequenced material: peripheral blood. The chain links TRBV9 to TRBJ1-3; D is unresolved. The sequence was obtained from a man in his forties with acute or convalescent COVID-19. The CDR3, as DNA: TGTGCCAGCAGCCCGGACTTCTCTGGAAACACCATATATTTT. Protein product: CASSPDFSGNTIYF.